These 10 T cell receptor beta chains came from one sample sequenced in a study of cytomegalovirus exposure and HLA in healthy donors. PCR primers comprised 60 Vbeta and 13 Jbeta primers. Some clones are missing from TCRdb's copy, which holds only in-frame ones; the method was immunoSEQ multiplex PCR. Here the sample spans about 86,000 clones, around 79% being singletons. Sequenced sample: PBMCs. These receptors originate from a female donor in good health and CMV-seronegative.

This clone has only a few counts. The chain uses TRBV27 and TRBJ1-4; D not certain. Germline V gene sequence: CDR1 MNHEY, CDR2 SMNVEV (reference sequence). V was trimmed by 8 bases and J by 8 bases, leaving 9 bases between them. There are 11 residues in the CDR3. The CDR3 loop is CASGPYEKLFF. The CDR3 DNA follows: TGTGCCAGCGGTCCCTACGAAAAACTGTTTTTT.

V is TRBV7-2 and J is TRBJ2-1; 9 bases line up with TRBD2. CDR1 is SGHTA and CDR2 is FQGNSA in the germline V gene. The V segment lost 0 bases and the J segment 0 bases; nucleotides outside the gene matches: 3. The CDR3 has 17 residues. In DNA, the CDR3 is TGTGCCAGCAGCTTAGCGTTTAGCGGGGGCTCCTACAATGAGCAGTTCTTC. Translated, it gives CASSLAFSGGSYNEQFF. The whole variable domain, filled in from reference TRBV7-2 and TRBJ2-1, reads GAGVSQSPSNKVTEKGKDVELRCDPISGHTALYWYRQSLGQGLEFLIYFQGNSAPDKSGLPSDRFSAERTGGSVSTLTIQRTQQEDSAVYLCASSLAFSGGSYNEQFFGPGTRLTVL.

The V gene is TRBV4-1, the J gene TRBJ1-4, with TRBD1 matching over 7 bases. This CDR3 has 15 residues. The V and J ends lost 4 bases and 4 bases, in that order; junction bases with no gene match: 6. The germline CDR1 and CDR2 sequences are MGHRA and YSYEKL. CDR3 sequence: CASSLATGINEKLFF. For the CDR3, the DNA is TGCGCCAGCAGCCTAGCGACAGGGATTAATGAAAAACTGTTTTTT.

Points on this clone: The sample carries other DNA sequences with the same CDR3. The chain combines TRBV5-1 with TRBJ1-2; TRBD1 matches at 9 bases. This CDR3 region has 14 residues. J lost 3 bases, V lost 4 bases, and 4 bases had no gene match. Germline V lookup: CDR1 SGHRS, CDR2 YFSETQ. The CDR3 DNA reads TGCGCCAGCAGCCGGGACAGGGTCGACTATGGCTACACCTTC. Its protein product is CASSRDRVDYGYTF.

The CDR3 nucleotides are TGTGCCATCACCCCTACCGAGAATCCGGGAGGTTTCTACGAGCAGTACTTC. This gives the protein CAITPTENPGGFYEQYF. This chain connects TRBV10-3 to TRBJ2-7, with 7 bases matching TRBD2. The CDR3 is 17 amino acids. The germline CDR1 and CDR2 sequences are ENHRY and SYGVKD. After removal of 7 bases from V and 3 bases from J, the junction contained 18 bases not matched to a gene.

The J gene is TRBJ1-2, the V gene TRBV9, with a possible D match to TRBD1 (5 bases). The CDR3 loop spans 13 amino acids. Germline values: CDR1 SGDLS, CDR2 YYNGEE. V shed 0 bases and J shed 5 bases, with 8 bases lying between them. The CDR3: CASSVEGHYGYTF. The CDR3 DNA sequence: TGTGCCAGCAGCGTAGAAGGACATTATGGCTACACCTTC.

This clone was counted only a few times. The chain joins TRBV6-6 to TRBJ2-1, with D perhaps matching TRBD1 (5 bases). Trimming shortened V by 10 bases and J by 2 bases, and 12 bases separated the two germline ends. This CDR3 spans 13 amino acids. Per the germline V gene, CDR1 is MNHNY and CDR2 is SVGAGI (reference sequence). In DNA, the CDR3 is TGTGCCACCCACTGGACAACCTACAATGAGCAGTTCTTC. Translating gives CATHWTTYNEQFF.

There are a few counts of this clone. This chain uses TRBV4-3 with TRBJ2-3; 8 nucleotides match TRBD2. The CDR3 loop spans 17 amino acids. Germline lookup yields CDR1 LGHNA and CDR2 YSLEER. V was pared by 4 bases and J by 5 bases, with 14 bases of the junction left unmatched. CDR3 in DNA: TGCGCCAGCAGCCCGCGGGCAGCGGGGGCTACGGGAGATACGCAGTATTTT. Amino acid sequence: CASSPRAAGATGDTQYF.

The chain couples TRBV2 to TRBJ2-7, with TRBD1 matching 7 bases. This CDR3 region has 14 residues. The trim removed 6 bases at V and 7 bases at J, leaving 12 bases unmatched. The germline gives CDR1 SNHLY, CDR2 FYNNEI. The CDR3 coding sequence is TGTGCCAGCAGCCAAAGACAGGGCATGGGGGAGCAGTACTTC. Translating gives CASSQRQGMGEQYF.

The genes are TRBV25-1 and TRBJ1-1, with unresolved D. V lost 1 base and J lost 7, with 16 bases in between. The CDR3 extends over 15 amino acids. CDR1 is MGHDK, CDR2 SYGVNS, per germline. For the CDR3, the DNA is TGTGCCAGCAGTGAATTTGGAGTCGACGAGGGTGAAGCTTTCTTT. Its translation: CASSEFGVDEGEAFF.